This T cell receptor (beta chain) was recovered during a study of blood T cell repertoires in COVID-19. Study as a whole: Sites in the United States, Italy and Spain provided acute and convalescent COVID-19 samples. PBMCs, B-cell-depleted T cells, or T cells provided the cDNA or gDNA that made up the material.

The Seattle site enrolled patients during active infection and followed them longitudinally. How the authors handled the data: Scientists estimated how many nucleated cells there were by amplifying reference gene primers. Produced via immunoSEQ multiplex PCR; TCRdb's table is partial and in-frame only. The V and J calls and clone size come from that table; D and trimming were worked out from the DNA. In the table there are approximately 250,000 clones, about 82% of which are singletons. This clone appeared a few times. Trimming removed 1 base from V and 3 bases from J, with 10 bases in between. CDR3 length: 15 amino acids. The germline V gene encodes CDR1 LNHDA and CDR2 SQIVND (reference sequence).

V and J are TRBV19 and TRBJ1-5; D not certain. The sample comprised peripheral blood. This sequence was found in an elderly woman with COVID-19, enrolled during active disease. The CDR3 reads CASSIAWYTNQPQHF. CDR3 DNA sequence: TGTGCCAGTAGTATAGCCTGGTACACCAATCAGCCCCAGCATTTT.